Shown below are 28 T cell receptor beta chains from a single sample sequenced in a study of spatial heterogeneity in lung cancer. General observations from the study: Counts that tracked tumor mutation counts were those of expanded intratumoral alpha and beta TCRs.

No antigen is known for these receptors. One entry per CDR3 protein, called by TCRdb with MiXCR from the 5' RACE reads. Among roughly 7,700 distinct CDR3 sequences listed, 4.5% to 6% were seen once. As to time point: sample taken at primary tumor resection. The sequenced sample was lung tumor tissue, obtained at surgery. The receptors stem from a male donor with early-stage non-small cell lung cancer.

This clonotype showed up just a few times. The V and J genes are TRBV13 and TRBJ2-7; the D gene is possibly TRBD2 (6 bases). Germline CDR1 PRHDT, CDR2 FYEKMQ (reference sequence). V lost 3 bases, J lost 0 bases, and 15 bases lay in between. This CDR3 has 16 residues. This CDR3 reads CASSLGTSRSSYEQYF. The CDR3 coding sequence is TGTGCCAGCAGCTTGGGCACTAGCAGGAGCTCCTACGAGCAGTACTTC.

V and J are TRBV29-1 and TRBJ1-2; 7 nucleotides match TRBD1. Germline V gives CDR1 SQVTM, CDR2 ANQGSEA. Trimming cost V 7 bases and J 1 base; bases outside gene matches: 6. The CDR3 length is 13 residues. The CDR3 DNA follows: TGCAGCGGGGAGACAGGGCTTAACTATGGCTACACCTTC. It codes for CSGETGLNYGYTF. The whole variable domain, remainder taken from reference TRBV29-1 and TRBJ1-2, is SAVISQKPSRDICQRGTSLTIQCQVDSQVTMMFWYRQQPGQSLTLIATANQGSEATYESGFVIDKFPISRPNLTFSTLTVSNMSPEDSSIYLCSGETGLNYGYTFGSGTRLTVV.

By its share, this clonotype is medium-sized. The V and J genes are TRBV13 and TRBJ1-5; D might be TRBD1 (5 bases). Germline CDR1 is PRHDT and CDR2 is FYEKMQ (reference sequence). The CDR3 runs 13 residues. The germline V and J ends were trimmed by 4 bases and 3 bases, with 7 bases remaining between them. DNA for the CDR3: TGTGCCAGCAGCTCAGGGCCCAATCAGCCCCAGCATTTT. Protein: CASSSGPNQPQHF.

This clonotype was recorded many times. The chain links TRBV4-1 to TRBJ2-6; the D is unclear. CDR1 and CDR2 from the germline V gene are MGHRA and YSYEKL. V was cut by 1 base and J by 0 bases, with 7 bases left in between. The CDR3 sequence is 16 residues long. CDR3 sequence reads: CASSQGKNSGANVLTF. The CDR3 DNA is TGCGCCAGCAGCCAAGGGAAAAACTCTGGGGCCAACGTCCTGACTTTC.

The chain links TRBV10-3 to TRBJ2-7, with 10 bases identical to TRBD1. The CDR3 is 14 residues long. Germline-derived CDR1 and CDR2 are ENHRY and SYGVKD. Unmatched junction bases numbered 5, after V lost 7 bases and J lost 2 bases. The DNA of the CDR3 is TGTGCCATCAAGCCGGGACAGGGGCCCTACGAGCAGTACTTC. Translated, it gives CAIKPGQGPYEQYF.

The chain recombines TRBV30 with TRBJ1-2; TRBD1 matches 7 bases. The CDR3 loop spans 12 amino acids. Trimming took 3 bases from V and 8 from J; bases not matched to a gene: 6. Germline CDR1 reads GTSNPN; CDR2 reads SVGIG (reference sequence). CDR3 amino acids: CAWSPGGPGYTF. CDR3 coding DNA: TGTGCCTGGAGCCCAGGGGGTCCGGGCTACACCTTC.

The table lists this clonotype with many counts. The chain has TRBV9 and TRBJ2-1; 10 bases match TRBD2. Germline V lookup: CDR1 SGDLS, CDR2 YYNGEE. The CDR3 has 16 residues. The J segment lost 7 bases and the V segment lost 1 base, leaving 8 bases of the junction unmatched. The CDR3 coding sequence is TGTGCCAGCAGCGTATATCTAGCGGGAGTGGGAAATGAGCAGTTCTTC. As protein: CASSVYLAGVGNEQFF.

This clonotype has ten or more counts. The chain is built from TRBV19 and TRBJ1-2, with TRBD1 as a possible D gene (5 bases). Germline V gene lookup returns CDR1 LNHDA and CDR2 SQIVND (reference sequence). The V end was cut by 7 bases, the J end by 5 bases, with 11 bases between. The CDR3 is made up of 12 amino acids. The DNA of the CDR3 is TGTGCCAGTACGTCCAGGGATTATGGCTACACCTTC. Translation: CASTSRDYGYTF.

This clonotype was recorded at least ten times. The V and J genes are TRBV9 and TRBJ1-1; D might be TRBD1 (5 bases). The CDR3 loop spans 15 amino acids. V gave up 0 bases and J gave up 7 bases, with 16 bases separating them. CDR1 SGDLS and CDR2 YYNGEE come from the germline V gene. CDR3 residues: CASSVGPTTEVEAFF. CDR3 coding DNA: TGTGCCAGCAGCGTAGGACCGACGACAGAGGTTGAAGCTTTCTTT.

In its sample, this clonotype was seen many times. The genes are TRBV5-4 and TRBJ2-7; D may match TRBD1 or TRBD2 (5 bases each). CDR3 size: 14 residues. Between the trimmed V and J ends, which lost 3 bases and 2 bases, there was a span of 12 bases. Looked up from germline, CDR1 is SGHNT and CDR2 is YYREEE (reference sequence). CDR3 nucleotide sequence: TGTGCCAGCAGCTCCGGGGCGGACACCTACGAGCAGTACTTC. Translation gives CASSSGADTYEQYF.

CDR3 coding DNA: TGTGCCAGCAGCCAAGACTACCAAATCTACAATGAGCAGTTCTTC. Its protein product is CASSQDYQIYNEQFF. V and J are TRBV14 and TRBJ2-1; no clear D gene. Germline CDR1 reads SGHDN; CDR2 reads FVKESK. Trimming removed 0 bases from V and 3 bases from J, with 9 bases in between. This CDR3 has 15 residues.

The table lists this clonotype with many counts. This rearrangement joins TRBV19 to TRBJ2-7; maybe TRBD2 (6 bases). The germline V gene has CDR1 LNHDA and CDR2 SQIVND (reference sequence). Trimming shortened V by 7 bases and J by 3 bases, and 22 bases separated the two germline ends. The CDR3 runs to 16 residues. CDR3 residues: CASTSEAHNGGYEQYF. Written as DNA, the CDR3 is TGTGCCAGTACCTCGGAGGCTCACAACGGGGGCTACGAGCAGTACTTC.

CDR3 sequence (DNA): TGTGCCAGCAGCCGCGTCGACAGGGGCACTGAAGCTTTCTTT. As protein: CASSRVDRGTEAFF. The rearrangement links TRBV3-1 to TRBJ1-1; 8 bases agree with TRBD1. This CDR3 is 14 amino acids long. The germline V gene has CDR1 LGHDT and CDR2 YNNKEL (reference sequence). Trimming took 4 bases from V and 4 from J; bases not matched to a gene: 5. Using reference TRBV3-1 and TRBJ1-1 for the parts outside the CDR3, the full variable domain is DTAVSQTPKYLVTQMGNDKSIKCEQNLGHDTMYWYKQDSKKFLKIMFSYNNKELIINETVPNRFSPKSPDKAHLNLHINSLELGDSAVYFCASSRVDRGTEAFFGQGTRLTVV.

This clonotype has at least ten counts. This chain links TRBV4-2 with TRBJ2-7; 8 positions match TRBD2. From germline, CDR1 is LGHNA and CDR2 YNFKEQ. The CDR3 has 16 amino acids. V trimming: 0 bases; J trimming: 7 bases; junction bases outside the gene matches: 11. The CDR3 bases are TGTGCCAGCAGCCAAGATCCGTTTAGCGGGGCGGGGGAGCAGTACTTC. This sequence encodes CASSQDPFSGAGEQYF.

This clonotype was picked up many times. Relative to the germline gene, one junction end is altered; a read error may explain this. The chain links TRBV7-9 to TRBJ2-7, with TRBD1 matching 9 bases. This CDR3 has 13 residues. Germline V lookup: CDR1 SEHNR, CDR2 FQNEAQ (reference sequence). The CDR3 DNA reads TGTGCCAGCATCACAAACAGGGGGCGCCCATTTAACTTC. Its protein is CASITNRGRPFNF.

This clonotype showed up just a few times. This chain uses TRBV12-3 or TRBV12-4 with TRBJ2-2; TRBD2 matches 7 bases. J gave up 7 bases and V 3 bases, and 2 bases lay outside the gene matches. This CDR3 contains 13 residues. The CDR3 spells CASSFERGGELFF. In DNA form, the CDR3 reads TGTGCCAGCAGTTTTGAGCGGGGCGGGGAGCTGTTTTTT.

In this sample, this clonotype is medium-sized (0.01 to 0.1%). V is TRBV10-1 and J is TRBJ1-2; D gene unclear. This CDR3 comprises 11 residues. V was clipped by 3 bases and J by 5 bases, with 4 bases between them. CDR1 and CDR2 (germline): WNHNN, SYGVQD (reference sequence). As DNA, the CDR3 is TGCGCCAGCAGTGACTCTTATGGCTACACCTTC. As protein: CASSDSYGYTF.

By its share, this clonotype is medium-sized (0.01 to 0.1%). V is TRBV10-3 and J is TRBJ2-6; 8 positions match TRBD1. CDR3 length: 18 residues. V was pared by 3 bases and J by 1 base, with 8 bases of the junction left unmatched. Germline V lookup: CDR1 ENHRY, CDR2 SYGVKD. CDR3 sequence: CAISDSGTGRSGANVLTF. The CDR3 bases are TGTGCCATCAGTGACTCCGGGACAGGAAGGTCTGGGGCCAACGTCCTGACTTTC.

V is TRBV2 and J is TRBJ2-7; 10 nucleotides align to TRBD1. The junction had 3 bases not matched to a gene; V was cut back by 10 bases and J by 6 bases. The CDR3 is made up of 11 amino acids. Germline V gene lookup returns CDR1 SNHLY and CDR2 FYNNEI. CDR3 DNA: TGTGCCACCGGACAGGGGGGCGAGCAGTACTTC. Translated: CATGQGGEQYF.

There are many counts of this clonotype. The CDR3 is CASSLNRATYNEQFF. The CDR3 DNA is TGCGCCAGCAGCCTGAACAGGGCCACCTACAATGAGCAGTTCTTC. The rearrangement links TRBV5-1 to TRBJ2-1, with D possibly being TRBD1 (6 bases). Germline lookup yields CDR1 SGHRS and CDR2 YFSETQ. This CDR3 spans 15 amino acids. Deletions cut 4 bases from V and 2 bases from J, with 13 bases between.

The chain couples TRBV11-1 to TRBJ2-7; 8 nucleotides match TRBD2. Germline V gives CDR1 SGHAT, CDR2 FQDESV (reference sequence). The CDR3 has 13 residues. The J segment lost 2 bases and the V segment lost 5 bases, leaving 2 bases of the junction unmatched. CDR3 DNA sequence: TGTGCCAGCAGCCGGGAGGGTGCCTACGAGCAGTACTTC. Protein: CASSREGAYEQYF.

This clonotype ranks as medium-sized. The chain couples TRBV9 to TRBJ2-5, with 7 bases lining up with TRBD2. The CDR3 is made up of 16 amino acids. V shed 0 bases and J 2 bases; nucleotides not matched to a gene: 7. The germline V gene encodes CDR1 SGDLS and CDR2 YYNGEE. In DNA form, the CDR3 reads TGTGCCAGCAGCGTAGAGGGGAGGGGATCGCAAGAGACCCAGTACTTC. Translated: CASSVEGRGSQETQYF. The variable domain in full, with the rest retrieved from reference TRBV9 and TRBJ2-5, is DSGVTQTPKHLITATGQRVTLRCSPRSGDLSVYWYQQSLDQGLQFLIQYYNGEERAKGNILERFSAQQFPDLHSELNLSSLELGDSALYFCASSVEGRGSQETQYFGPGTRLLVL.

Turning to this clonotype: A much bigger clone sits one base away, suggesting this may be a read error. The CDR3 carries no conserved terminal phenylalanine or tryptophan, so it likely arises from a read error. The chain employs TRBV5-8 and TRBJ2-1, with D unclear. Trimming shortened V by 0 bases and J by 2 bases, and 18 bases separated the two germline ends. Germline V gene data show CDR1 as SGHTS and CDR2 as YDEGEE. This CDR3 is built from 18 residues. CDR3 residues: CASSLGQATISPYNEQFL. The CDR3 coding sequence is TGTGCCAGCAGCTTGGGGCAGGCCACAATATCTCCCTACAATGAGCAGTTCCTC.

By frequency in the sample, this clonotype is medium-sized. The CDR3 bases are TGTGCCAGCAGCCCACAGAGGACCCAGTACTTC. Amino acid sequence: CASSPQRTQYF. The chain recombines TRBV7-6 with TRBJ2-5; D gene unclear. The V end was cut by 5 bases, the J end by 7 bases, with 8 bases between. Germline-derived CDR1 and CDR2 are SGHVS and FNYEAQ. The CDR3 length is 11 residues. The whole variable domain, remainder taken from reference TRBV7-6 and TRBJ2-5, is GAGVSQSPRYKVTKRGQDVALRCDPISGHVSLYWYRQALGQGPEFLTYFNYEAQQDKSGLPNDRFSAERPEGSISTLTIQRTEQRDSAMYRCASSPQRTQYFGPGTRLLVL.

This clonotype came up a few times. This sequence joins TRBV4-1 and TRBJ2-5; 13 positions match TRBD2. This CDR3 is 17 amino acids long. The V segment lost 1 base and the J segment 5 bases; nucleotides outside the gene matches: 7. Germline lookup yields CDR1 MGHRA and CDR2 YSYEKL. The CDR3: CASSQGTSGGAEETQYF. CDR3 DNA: TGCGCCAGCAGCCAAGGCACTAGCGGGGGGGCCGAGGAGACCCAGTACTTC.

This clonotype has ten or more counts. The gene calls are TRBV29-1 and TRBJ2-1; a possible D gene is TRBD2 (6 bases). Trimming removed 5 bases from V and 4 bases from J, with 9 bases in between. Germline V gene lookup returns CDR1 SQVTM and CDR2 ANQGSEA. This CDR3 spans 12 amino acids. For the CDR3, the DNA is TGCAGCGTTTTTAGCGGTTACAATGAGCAGTTCTTC. It specifies CSVFSGYNEQFF.

This clonotype was seen repeatedly, ten times or more. The chain carries TRBV5-1 and TRBJ2-3, with TRBD2 identical over 9 bases. Germline CDR1 SGHRS, CDR2 YFSETQ. The V and J ends lost 4 bases and 2 bases, in that order; junction bases with no gene match: 14. The CDR3 runs 18 residues. The DNA for the CDR3 is TGCGCCAGCAGCCTCTTCGGGGCTAGCGGGGACTCCACAGATACGCAGTATTTT. Encoded protein: CASSLFGASGDSTDTQYF.

This clonotype was seen ten or more times. As DNA, the CDR3 is TGTGCCAGCGTAGCGGGGGGCGCGAACACCGGGGAGCTGTTTTTT. This encodes CASVAGGANTGELFF. This rearrangement joins TRBV7-2 to TRBJ2-2, with 10 bases fitting TRBD2. The V segment lost 8 bases and the J segment 0 bases; nucleotides outside the gene matches: 3. Germline V gene sequence: CDR1 SGHTA, CDR2 FQGNSA. The length of the CDR3 is 15 residues.